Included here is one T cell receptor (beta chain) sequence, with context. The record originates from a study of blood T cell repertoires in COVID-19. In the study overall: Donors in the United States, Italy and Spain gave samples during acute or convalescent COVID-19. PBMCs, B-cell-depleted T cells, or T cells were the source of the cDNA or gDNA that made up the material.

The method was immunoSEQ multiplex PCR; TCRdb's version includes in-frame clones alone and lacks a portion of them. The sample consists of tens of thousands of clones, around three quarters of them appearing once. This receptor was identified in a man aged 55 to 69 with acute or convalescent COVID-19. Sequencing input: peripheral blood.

The CDR3 DNA reads TGTGCCAGCAGCTCCCGTGGGACTAGAGCAGATACGCAGTATTTT. Its protein product is CASSSRGTRADTQYF. V is TRBV7-9 and J is TRBJ2-3; TRBD2 matches at 8 bases. CDR1 SEHNR and CDR2 FQNEAQ come from the germline V gene (reference sequence). J was trimmed by 4 bases and V by 4 bases; bases with no gene match: 7. The CDR3 runs to 15 residues.